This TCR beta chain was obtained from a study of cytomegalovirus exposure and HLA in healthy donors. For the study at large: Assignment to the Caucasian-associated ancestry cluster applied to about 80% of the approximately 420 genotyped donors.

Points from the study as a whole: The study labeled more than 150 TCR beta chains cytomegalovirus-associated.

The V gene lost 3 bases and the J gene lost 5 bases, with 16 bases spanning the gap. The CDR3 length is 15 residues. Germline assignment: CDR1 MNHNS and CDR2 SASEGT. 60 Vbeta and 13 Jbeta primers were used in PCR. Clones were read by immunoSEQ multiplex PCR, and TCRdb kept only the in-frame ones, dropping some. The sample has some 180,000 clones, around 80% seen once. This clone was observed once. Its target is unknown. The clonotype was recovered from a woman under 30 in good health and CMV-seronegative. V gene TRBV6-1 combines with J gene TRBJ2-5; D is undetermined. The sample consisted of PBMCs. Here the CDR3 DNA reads TGTGCCAGCAGTGATGATCCCGCGCGGCGGGAGACCCAGTACTTC. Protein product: CASSDDPARRETQYF.